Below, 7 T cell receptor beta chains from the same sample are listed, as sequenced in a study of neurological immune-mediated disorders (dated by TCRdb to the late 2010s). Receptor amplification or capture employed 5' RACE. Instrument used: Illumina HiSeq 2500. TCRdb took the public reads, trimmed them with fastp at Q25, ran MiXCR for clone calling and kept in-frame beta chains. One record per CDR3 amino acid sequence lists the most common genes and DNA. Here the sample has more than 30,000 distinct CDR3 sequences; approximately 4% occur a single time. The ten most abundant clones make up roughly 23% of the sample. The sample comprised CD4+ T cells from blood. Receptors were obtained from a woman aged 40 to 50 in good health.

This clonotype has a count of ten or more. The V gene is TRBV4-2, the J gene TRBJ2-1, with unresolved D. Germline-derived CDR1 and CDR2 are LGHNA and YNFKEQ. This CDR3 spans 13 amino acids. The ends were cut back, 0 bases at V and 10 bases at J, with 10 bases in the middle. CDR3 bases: TGTGCCAGCAGCCAAGAATCGGACCGCGAGCAGTTCTTC. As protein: CASSQESDREQFF.

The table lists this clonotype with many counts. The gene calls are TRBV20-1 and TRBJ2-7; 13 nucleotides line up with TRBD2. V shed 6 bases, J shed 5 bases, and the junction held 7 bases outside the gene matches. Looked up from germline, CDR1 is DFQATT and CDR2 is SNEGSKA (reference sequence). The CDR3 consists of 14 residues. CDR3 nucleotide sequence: TGCAGTGCGACGACTAGCGGGAGGTTCCACGAGCAGTACTTC. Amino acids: CSATTSGRFHEQYF.

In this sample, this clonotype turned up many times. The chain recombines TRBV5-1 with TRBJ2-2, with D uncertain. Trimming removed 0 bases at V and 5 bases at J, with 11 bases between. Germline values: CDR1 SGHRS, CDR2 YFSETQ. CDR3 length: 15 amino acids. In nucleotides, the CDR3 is TGCGCCAGCAGCTTGGTCGAAGGTTTAACCGGGGAGCTGTTTTTT. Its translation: CASSLVEGLTGELFF.

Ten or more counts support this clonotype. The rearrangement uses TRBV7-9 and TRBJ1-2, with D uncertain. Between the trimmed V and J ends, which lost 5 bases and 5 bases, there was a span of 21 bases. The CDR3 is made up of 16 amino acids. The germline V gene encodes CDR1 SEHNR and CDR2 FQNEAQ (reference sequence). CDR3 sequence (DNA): TGTGCCAGCAGCAAGGCCAACCTCAGAGGTTCTTATGGCTACACCTTC. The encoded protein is CASSKANLRGSYGYTF.

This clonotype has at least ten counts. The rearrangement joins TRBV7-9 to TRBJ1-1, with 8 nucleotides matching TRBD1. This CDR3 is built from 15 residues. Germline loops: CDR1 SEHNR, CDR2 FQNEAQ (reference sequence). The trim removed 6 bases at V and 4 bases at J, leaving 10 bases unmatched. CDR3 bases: TGTGCCAGCAGTCCTCTGGGACAGGTGGCCACTGAAGCTTTCTTT. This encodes CASSPLGQVATEAFF. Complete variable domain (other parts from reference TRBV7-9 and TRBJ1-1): DTGVSQNPRHKITKRGQNVTFRCDPISEHNRLYWYRQTLGQGPEFLTYFQNEAQLEKSRLLSDRFSAERPKGSFSTLEIQRTEQGDSAMYLCASSPLGQVATEAFFGQGTRLTVV.

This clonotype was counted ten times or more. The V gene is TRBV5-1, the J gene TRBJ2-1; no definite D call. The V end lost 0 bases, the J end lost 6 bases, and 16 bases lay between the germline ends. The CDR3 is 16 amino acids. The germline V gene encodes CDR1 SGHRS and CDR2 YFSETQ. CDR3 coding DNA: TGCGCCAGCAGCTTGGTGTCGGGTACTCGTGTCAATGAGCAGTTCTTC. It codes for CASSLVSGTRVNEQFF.

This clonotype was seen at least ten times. The CDR3 here is CSTEGGETQYF. The CDR3 region has the DNA TGCAGTACGGAGGGGGGGGAGACCCAGTACTTC. The chain couples TRBV20-1 to TRBJ2-5; tentatively, D is TRBD2 (7 bases). This CDR3 contains 11 residues. Germline loops: CDR1 DFQATT, CDR2 SNEGSKA (reference sequence). V dropped 8 bases and J dropped 5 bases, with 12 bases sitting between them.